Below, 17 T cell receptor beta chains from the same sample are listed, as sequenced in a study of cytotoxic CD8 clonotypes in ibrutinib-treated CLL. The table came from immunoSEQ multiplex PCR; TCRdb's copy has only in-frame clones and leaves some out. The sample holds about 130,000 clones, under 90% seen once. Source: PBMCs, taken after 24 months of ibrutinib treatment. The receptors stem from a human donor with chronic lymphocytic leukemia.

Only one count was recorded for this clone. The chain links TRBV5-1 to TRBJ2-2; D might be TRBD1 or TRBD2, each matching 5 bases. The CDR3 runs 14 residues. Germline V CDR1 and CDR2: SGHRS, YFSETQ. V was trimmed by 7 bases and J by 0 bases, leaving 10 bases between them. The CDR3 reads CASAQGANTGELFF. CDR3 DNA sequence: TGCGCCAGCGCTCAGGGAGCGAACACCGGGGAGCTGTTTTTT.

The chain employs TRBV10-3 and TRBJ2-1; TRBD2 matches at 11 bases. Germline loops: CDR1 ENHRY, CDR2 SYGVKD. Losses at the gene ends were 4 bases for V and 0 bases for J; bases not matched to a gene: 14. This CDR3 region has 20 residues. The CDR3 DNA sequence: TGTGCCATCAGTGCCCCCGAATCCGGGACTAGCGGTTCCTCCTACAATGAGCAGTTCTTC. Translation gives CAISAPESGTSGSSYNEQFF.

The J gene is TRBJ1-5, the V gene TRBV4-2; 8 bases agree with TRBD1. Trimming cost V 6 bases and J 0 bases; bases outside gene matches: 13. The germline CDR1 and CDR2 sequences are LGHNA and YNFKEQ. The CDR3 has 18 residues. The CDR3 DNA is TGTGCCAGCAGGGACCGGACAGGGCTGCCTTATAGCAATCAGCCCCAGCATTTT. Protein: CASRDRTGLPYSNQPQHF.

V is TRBV7-9 and J is TRBJ1-5, with 10 positions matching TRBD1. CDR1 is SEHNR, CDR2 FQNEAQ, per germline (reference sequence). The CDR3 is 14 amino acids. Unmatched junction bases numbered 4, after V lost 5 bases and J lost 6 bases. CDR3 protein: CASSQTGGGQPQHF. The CDR3 region has the DNA TGTGCCAGCAGCCAGACAGGGGGCGGTCAGCCCCAGCATTTT.

The chain has TRBV28 and TRBJ1-1; unclear D gene. The CDR3 covers 15 residues. Trimming took 8 bases from V and 3 from J, leaving 19 bases between them. The germline V gene has CDR1 MDHEN and CDR2 SYDVKM. The CDR3 loop reads CASHQLSTRDTEAFF. The CDR3 DNA reads TGTGCCAGCCACCAACTGTCCACTCGGGACACTGAAGCTTTCTTT.

This chain links TRBV5-1 with TRBJ2-1, with D maybe TRBD1 (5 bases). V lost 4 bases to trimming and J lost 4 bases, with 12 bases between them. Germline lookup yields CDR1 SGHRS and CDR2 YFSETQ. The length of the CDR3 is 14 residues. The CDR3 nucleotides read TGCGCCAGCAGCCGTGAAGACAGTTACAATGAGCAGTTCTTC. Protein product: CASSREDSYNEQFF. Variable domain in full (rest from reference TRBV5-1 and TRBJ2-1): KAGVTQTPRYLIKTRGQQVTLSCSPISGHRSVSWYQQTPGQGLQFLFEYFSETQRNKGNFPGRFSGRQFSNSRSEMNVSTLELGDSALYLCASSREDSYNEQFFGPGTRLTVL.

The chain has TRBV7-2 and TRBJ2-3, with 8 bases fitting TRBD2. V dropped 3 bases and J dropped 6; count of bases not matched to a gene: 11. Germline V gene sequence: CDR1 SGHTA, CDR2 FQGNSA. The CDR3 runs to 16 residues. CDR3 region: CASSLIPTSGGDTQYF. The CDR3 bases are TGTGCCAGCAGCTTGATCCCTACTAGCGGCGGGGATACGCAGTATTTT. Using reference TRBV7-2 and TRBJ2-3 for the parts outside the CDR3, the full variable domain is GAGVSQSPSNKVTEKGKDVELRCDPISGHTALYWYRQSLGQGLEFLIYFQGNSAPDKSGLPSDRFSAERTGGSVSTLTIQRTQQEDSAVYLCASSLIPTSGGDTQYFGPGTRLTVL.

The rearrangement joins TRBV15 to TRBJ1-1, with D unclear. Germline V CDR1 and CDR2: LNHNV, YYDKDF (reference sequence). The V end lost 3 bases, the J end lost 1 base, and 9 bases lay between the germline ends. This CDR3 region has 14 residues. The CDR3 DNA is TGTGCCACCAGCAGGCCGGAGAAGAACACTGAAGCTTTCTTT. It translates to CATSRPEKNTEAFF.

The chain employs TRBV6-1 and TRBJ1-2; D gene unclear. The ends were cut back, 5 bases at V and 7 bases at J, with 14 bases in the middle. Germline V gene lookup returns CDR1 MNHNS and CDR2 SASEGT. The CDR3 length is 13 residues. In DNA, the CDR3 is TGTGCCAGCAGTCAACTAGGCCGCGGTGGCTACACCTTC. Its protein is CASSQLGRGGYTF.

CDR3 sequence (DNA): TGTGCCAGCAGTGAAGCGGGGGTCGGGGAGCTGTTTTTT. The encoded protein is CASSEAGVGELFF. The chain couples TRBV6-1 to TRBJ2-2; D could derive from TRBD1 or TRBD2 (5 bases each). The germline gives CDR1 MNHNS, CDR2 SASEGT. The CDR3 has 13 residues. The germline V and J ends were trimmed by 0 bases and 7 bases, with 6 bases remaining between them.

The chain employs TRBV27 and TRBJ1-2; TRBD1 matches at 7 bases. This CDR3 has 13 amino acids. The germline CDR1 and CDR2 sequences are MNHEY and SMNVEV (reference sequence). V dropped 6 bases and J dropped 8; count of bases not matched to a gene: 9. The CDR3, as DNA: TGTGCCAGCAGGGTCACAGGGGCGGGGGGCTACACCTTC. Its translation: CASRVTGAGGYTF.

This clone occurred a few times. J is TRBJ2-2 and V is TRBV7-9; 8 positions agree with TRBD1. V shed 2 bases, J shed 6 bases, and the junction held 8 bases outside the gene matches. There are 16 residues in the CDR3. Germline V lookup: CDR1 SEHNR, CDR2 FQNEAQ (reference sequence). The CDR3 DNA reads as TGTGCCAGCAGCTTAAGGAGGACAGGGATCCCCGGGGAGCTGTTTTTT. Its protein product is CASSLRRTGIPGELFF.

V and J are TRBV5-1 and TRBJ2-3; TRBD2 matches at 12 bases. Germline-derived CDR1 and CDR2 are SGHRS and YFSETQ. The junction had 6 bases not matched to a gene; V was cut back by 0 bases and J by 4 bases. The CDR3 runs 17 residues. CDR3 region: CASSLELAGGGSDTQYF. The CDR3 DNA reads as TGCGCCAGCAGCTTGGAACTAGCGGGGGGCGGGTCAGATACGCAGTATTTT.

The rearrangement joins TRBV6-1 to TRBJ1-1; D might be TRBD1 (6 bases). The CDR3 spans 14 residues. V gave up 4 bases and J gave up 8 bases, with 17 bases separating them. The V gene's germline CDR1 is MNHNS and CDR2 SASEGT. DNA for the CDR3: TGTGCCAGCAGTGGTGAGGGGGGTTCTTGCGAAGCTTTCTTT. As protein: CASSGEGGSCEAFF.

This clone appeared once. Other DNA sequences from this sample encode an identical CDR3 as well. This sequence joins TRBV5-1 and TRBJ2-3; D not resolved. This CDR3 has 12 amino acids. Germline CDR1 is SGHRS and CDR2 is YFSETQ. Trimming removed 4 bases at V and 4 bases at J, with 7 bases between. The CDR3 sequence: CASSPGSDTQYF. CDR3 DNA: TGCGCCAGCAGCCCTGGGTCAGATACGCAGTATTTT.

This clone has a handful of counts. The chain is built from TRBV18 and TRBJ1-2; 10 nucleotides match TRBD1. Germline V gives CDR1 KGHSH, CDR2 LQKENI. The CDR3 length is 15 residues. Trimming removed 3 bases from V and 5 bases from J; junction bases left unmatched: 6. The CDR3 sequence is CASSPSGQGEYGYTF. The CDR3 coding sequence is TGTGCCAGCTCACCTAGTGGACAGGGGGAATATGGCTACACCTTC.

V usage is TRBV2 and J usage is TRBJ2-2; D tentatively fits TRBD1 or TRBD2 (6 bases each). V was pared by 6 bases and J by 8 bases, with 16 bases between. The length of the CDR3 is 14 residues. Germline loops: CDR1 SNHLY, CDR2 FYNNEI. CDR3 in amino acids: CASRIGGTGGELFF. In nucleotides, the CDR3 is TGTGCCAGCAGGATCGGGGGCACAGGGGGGGAGCTGTTTTTT.